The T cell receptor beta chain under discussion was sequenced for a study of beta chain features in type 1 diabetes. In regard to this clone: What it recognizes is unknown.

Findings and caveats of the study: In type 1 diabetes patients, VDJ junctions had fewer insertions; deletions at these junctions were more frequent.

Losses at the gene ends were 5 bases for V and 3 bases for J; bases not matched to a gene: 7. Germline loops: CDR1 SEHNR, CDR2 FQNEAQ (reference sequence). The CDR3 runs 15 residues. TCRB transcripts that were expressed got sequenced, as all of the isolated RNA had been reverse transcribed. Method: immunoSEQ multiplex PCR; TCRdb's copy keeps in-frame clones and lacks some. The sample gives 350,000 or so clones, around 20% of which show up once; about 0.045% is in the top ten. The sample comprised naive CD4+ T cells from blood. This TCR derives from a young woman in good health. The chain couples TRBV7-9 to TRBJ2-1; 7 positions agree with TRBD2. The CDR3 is CASSQASGVYNEQFF. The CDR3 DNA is TGTGCCAGCAGCCAAGCAAGCGGGGTCTACAATGAGCAGTTCTTC.